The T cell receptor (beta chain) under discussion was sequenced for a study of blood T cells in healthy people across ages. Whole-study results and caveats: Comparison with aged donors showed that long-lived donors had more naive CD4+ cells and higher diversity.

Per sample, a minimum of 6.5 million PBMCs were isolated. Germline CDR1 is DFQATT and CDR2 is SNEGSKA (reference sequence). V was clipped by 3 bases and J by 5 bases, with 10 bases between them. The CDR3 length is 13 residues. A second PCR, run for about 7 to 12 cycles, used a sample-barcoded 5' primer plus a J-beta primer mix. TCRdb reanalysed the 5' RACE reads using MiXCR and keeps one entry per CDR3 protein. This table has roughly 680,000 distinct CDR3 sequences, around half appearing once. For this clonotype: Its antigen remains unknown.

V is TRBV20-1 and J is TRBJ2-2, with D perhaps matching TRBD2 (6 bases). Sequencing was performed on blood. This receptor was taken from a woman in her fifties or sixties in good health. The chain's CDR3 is CSASRESTGELFF. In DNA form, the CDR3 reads TGCAGTGCTAGCCGGGAGAGTACCGGGGAGCTGTTTTTT.